This record concerns one T cell receptor (beta chain) sequence. In its sample, this clonotype was seen a few times. Its antigen has not been determined. There are no base qualities to consult, and no much larger clone falls within one base. The TCR beta CDR3 regions were amplified from RNA transcripts. The TCR CDR3 was subjected to a first round of RT-PCR using the HTBI primer set and the Qiagen OneStep RT-PCR kit. Libraries were constructed in a second round of multiplex PCR, after which size selection and purification were performed. Paired-end sequencing of the libraries was performed with 100 bp reads on an Illumina HiSeq2000. As for the original processing: SOAPnuke was used to process the raw data, with reads discarded if the reads contained adapters or uncalled bases, had a mean Phred below 15, or lacked an exact constant-primer or identifier match. High-quality paired reads were merged with COPE v1.2.5, and unique nucleotide sequences were defined as clonotypes. MiTCR v1.1 was used to align clonotypes to the IMGT TRBV, TRBD and TRBJ reference segments. The analysis was restricted to V-J combinations with a frequency above 0.0001, which together covered 99.2% of the repertoires. A TCS score was defined as the ratio of F50 (clonal expansion) to E x V (chaos), with BLOSUM62-based TCRdist applied between CDR3 peptides within each V-J. Welch's t-statistics and random forest reduced some 510 V-J features to around 14, which were used in a naive Bayes classifier (R e1071). The raw public reads went through TCRdb reprocessing: fastp at Q25, MiXCR clone calling, in-frame beta chains kept. Each entry is one CDR3 protein sequence, shown with its most common DNA and genes. The V and J calls and clone size come from TCRdb's table, not from the authors' own analysis. The sample yields around 500,000 distinct CDR3 sequences; over 13% were counted once. Clones ranked in the top ten supply 15% to 20% of the sample.

A patient counted as having stable Graves' hyperthyroidism if no progression to ophthalmopathy occurred over 18 months of follow-up. Hyperthyroidism patients were aged 18 to 65 years and newly diagnosed, with disease duration of less than 2 months. Any patient with an uncontrolled infection, another autoimmune disease, pregnancy or lactation was excluded. Diagnoses were established on the basis of clinical symptoms, serum thyroxine and TRAb, thyroid ultrasound, and orbital computed tomography. PBMCs were isolated from 7.5 to 10 ml of fresh peripheral blood by Ficoll-Paque density gradient centrifugation. Total RNA was extracted with Trizol reagent, and quality was checked on an Agilent 2100 Bioanalyzer. The data were taken from a study of T cells in Graves' hyperthyroidism and ophthalmopathy (dated by TCRdb to between 2018 and 2020). The study in broad terms: Peripheral blood samples were taken at the time of initial diagnosis, prior to any treatment. Once sampling was done, hyperthyroidism patients were given methimazole at a starting dose of 30 mg daily, whereas ophthalmopathy patients were given high-dose intravenous methylprednisolone. The 90 to 100 discovery patients were randomly divided into training and test sets at a 7:3 ratio. Prospective prediction of ophthalmopathy was tested in an independent validation cohort of 18 to 20 hyperthyroidism patients and 17 patients who later progressed to ophthalmopathy. TCR Vbeta CDR3 sequencing of 120 to 150 peripheral blood samples (over 40 ophthalmopathy, 75 hyperthyroidism and approximately 17 progressor patients) is reported in the paper. In addition, the study compared T-cell repertoires in thyroid tissue and in blood from 6 or 7 Graves' hyperthyroidism patients. To identify TCR V-J signatures that set the groups apart, the researchers used a discovery cohort of 90 to 100 patients, made up of 43 with Graves' ophthalmopathy and some 55 with stable Graves' hyperthyroidism.

Study-level results and caveats: A 13 V-J signature model separated ophthalmopathy from stable hyperthyroidism, with 87.88% sensitivity and roughly 81% specificity in cross-validation and 80%/75% in testing. During validation, the model predicted progression to ophthalmopathy a median of approximately 6 months ahead of onset, with more than 60% sensitivity and 72% to 80% specificity. Most expanded thyroid clonotypes (frequency above 0.001) were also detected in blood, a finding suggesting that blood repertoires may reflect thyroid immune responses. No statistical method was used to set the sample size in advance, and investigators knew the group allocation.

The CDR3 sequence holds 13 residues, the cysteine and phenylalanine included. Kept here is only the CDR3 DNA, which spans 39 bases and is read in frame from base 1. V was cut back by 0 bases and J by 8 bases, leaving a gap of 11 bases between them. In the germline V gene, CDR1 corresponds to MGHRA and CDR2 to YSYEKL. The V gene is TRBV4-1 and the J gene is TRBJ2-7, with the D call perhaps TRBD1 or TRBD2, each one matching 5 bases. The sequence was obtained from a woman aged 18-30 years with Graves' hyperthyroidism. The sequenced sample was blood. Here the CDR3 is given as CASSQELRDQQYF. The sequenced DNA is TGCGCCAGCAGCCAAGAGTTACGGGACCAGCAGTACTTC.